This is a list of T cell receptor beta chains from one sample in a study of regulatory T cells in long-lasting Graves disease. Via MiXCR, TCRdb re-called the multiplex PCR reads, giving one row per CDR3 protein. The table lists about half a million distinct CDR3 sequences, under 25% of them singletons. This specimen consisted of peripheral blood mononuclear cells (PBMCs), obtained when the disease was refractory, from a patient treated with antithyroid drugs. All receptors derive from a female donor with Graves disease. Each CDR3 is given with its conserved first and last residue. A D gene is named only where the DNA matches it firmly. Size is omitted from some rows. Given values are once, few, many or a class for expanded clones.

CASSLERRTNYGYTF | TGTGCCAGCAGCTTAGAGCGGCGTACTAACTATGGCTACACCTTC | many | TRBJ1-2 | NA | TRBV7-2
CASKLAGNAGELFF | TGTGCCAGCAAGCTAGCGGGAAATGCCGGGGAGCTGTTTTTT | many | TRBJ2-2 | TRBD2 | TRBV28
CASSLRGELQPQHF | TGTGCCAGCAGTTTAAGGGGGGAATTACAGCCCCAGCATTTT | many | TRBJ1-5 | NA | TRBV12-3/TRBV12-4
CASSLDLYGYTF | TGTGCCAGCAGCTTGGACCTCTATGGCTACACCTTC | many | TRBJ1-2 | NA | TRBV7-9
CASSFWGLAGHPSTDTQYF | TGTGCCAGCAGTTTTTGGGGACTAGCGGGGCACCCTAGCACAGATACGCAGTATTTT | NA | TRBJ2-3 | TRBD2 | TRBV27
CASSLDVGRQPQHF | TGTGCCAGCAGTTTAGATGTAGGGAGGCAGCCCCAGCATTTT | many | TRBJ1-5 | NA | TRBV12-3/TRBV12-4
CASSTDRDEQFF | TGCGCCAGCAGCACGGACAGGGATGAGCAGTTCTTC | NA | TRBJ2-1 | TRBD1 | TRBV5-1
CASSSGGPNGYTF | TGTGCCAGCAGCTCTGGGGGGCCAAATGGCTACACCTTC | NA | TRBJ1-2 | NA | TRBV7-9
CASSLGSDEQFF | TGTGCCAGCAGCTTAGGGTCGGATGAGCAGTTCTTC | NA | TRBJ2-1 | NA | TRBV11-2
CAWSRTENQPQHF | TGTGCCTGGAGTAGGACAGAGAATCAGCCCCAGCATTTT | many | TRBJ1-5 | NA | TRBV30
CASSVGAGGASGELFF | TGTGCCAGCAGCGTAGGGGCAGGGGGCGCGAGCGGGGAGCTGTTTTTT | many | TRBJ2-2 | TRBD1 | TRBV9
CASSYDRGNGYTF | TGTGCCAGCAGTTACGACAGGGGGAATGGCTACACCTTC | many | TRBJ1-2 | TRBD1 | TRBV6-5
CAWNVRANTGELFF | TGTGCCTGGAACGTGCGAGCGAACACCGGGGAGCTGTTTTTT | few | TRBJ2-2 | NA | TRBV30
CSARFPGGNTIYF | TGCAGTGCTAGGTTCCCGGGTGGAAACACCATATATTTT | NA | TRBJ1-3 | NA | TRBV20-1
CASSLEWQATVTLGELFF | TGTGCCAGCAGCTTAGAGTGGCAGGCGACAGTAACCCTCGGGGAGCTGTTTTTT | few | TRBJ2-2 | NA | TRBV11-2
CATSSNRDPSMEQYF | TGTGCCACCAGCAGTAACCGGGACCCATCTATGGAGCAGTACTTC | many | TRBJ2-7 | NA | TRBV15
CASSLGQSTYEQYF | TGTGCCAGCAGCTTGGGACAGTCTACCTACGAGCAGTACTTC | few | TRBJ2-7 | TRBD1 | TRBV5-1
CASSLYGTGEGYTF | TGTGCCAGCAGCTTATATGGGACAGGGGAAGGCTACACCTTC | many | TRBJ1-2 | TRBD1 | TRBV7-3
CASSLNLGGHTEAFF | TGCGCCAGCAGCTTGAACCTCGGGGGGCACACTGAAGCTTTCTTT | few | TRBJ1-1 | NA | TRBV5-1
CASRRGTAPYEQYF | TGTGCCAGCCGCAGGGGGACAGCTCCCTACGAGCAGTACTTC | many | TRBJ2-7 | TRBD1 | TRBV6-1
CASSGQGTLTGELFF | TGTGCCAGCAGTGGACAGGGGACCCTCACCGGGGAGCTGTTTTTT | few | TRBJ2-2 | TRBD1 | TRBV12-3/TRBV12-4
CASSLTNEQFF | TGTGCCAGCAGCCTGACCAATGAGCAGTTCTTC | NA | TRBJ2-1 | NA | TRBV13
CSGGTCEQYF | TGCAGTGGGGGGACCTGCGAGCAGTACTTC | NA | TRBJ2-7 | NA | TRBV20-1
CASRRDSEAFF | TGTGCCAGCCGGCGGGACAGTGAAGCTTTCTTT | many | TRBJ1-1 | TRBD1 | TRBV6-1
CARGTGIDTQYF | TGTGCCAGGGGGACAGGGATAGATACGCAGTATTTT | NA | TRBJ2-3 | TRBD1 | TRBV30
CASSFGGESGASYEQYF | TGTGCCAGCAGCTTTGGTGGTGAAAGCGGGGCGTCCTACGAGCAGTACTTC | few | TRBJ2-7 | TRBD2 | TRBV7-2
CSVEDRARGTEAFF | TGCAGCGTTGAAGATCGGGCCCGAGGCACTGAAGCTTTCTTT | many | TRBJ1-1 | NA | TRBV29-1
CASRWTGGSYEQYF | TGTGCCAGCAGATGGACAGGGGGCTCCTACGAGCAGTACTTC | many | TRBJ2-7 | TRBD1 | TRBV6-1
CSASWSLGQETQYF | TGCAGTGCTAGTTGGAGCTTGGGGCAAGAGACCCAGTACTTC | many | TRBJ2-5 | NA | TRBV20-1
CSVLDRVNTGELFF | TGCAGCGTGCTCGACAGGGTGAACACCGGGGAGCTGTTTTTT | few | TRBJ2-2 | TRBD1 | TRBV29-1
CSVDSPSSYEQYF | TGCAGCGTTGACAGCCCAAGCTCCTACGAGCAGTACTTC | NA | TRBJ2-7 | NA | TRBV29-1
CSARRGRAYEQYF | TGCAGCGCCCGAAGGGGGAGGGCCTACGAGCAGTACTTC | few | TRBJ2-7 | NA | TRBV29-1